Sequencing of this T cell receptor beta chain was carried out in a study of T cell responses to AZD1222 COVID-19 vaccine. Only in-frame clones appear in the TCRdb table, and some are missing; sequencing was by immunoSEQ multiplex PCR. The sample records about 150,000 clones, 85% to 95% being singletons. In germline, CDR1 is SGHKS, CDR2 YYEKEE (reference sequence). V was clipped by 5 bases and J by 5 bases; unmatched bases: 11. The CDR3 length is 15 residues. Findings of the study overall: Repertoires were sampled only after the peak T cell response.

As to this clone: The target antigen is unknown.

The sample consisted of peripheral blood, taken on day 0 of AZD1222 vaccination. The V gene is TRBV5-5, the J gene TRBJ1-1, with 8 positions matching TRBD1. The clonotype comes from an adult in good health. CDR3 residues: CASSSNPDRETEAFF. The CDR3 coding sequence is TGTGCCAGCAGTTCGAACCCGGACAGGGAGACTGAAGCTTTCTTT.